This TCR beta chain stems from a study of cytomegalovirus exposure and HLA in healthy donors. The overall study: From HLA-typed donors, an early data release held some 91 million unique TCRs.

In the PCR, 60 Vbeta and 13 Jbeta primers were used. TCRdb keeps only in-frame clones here, not all; method: immunoSEQ multiplex PCR. The profile shows just over 95,000 clones, roughly three quarters of them singletons. Concerning this clone itself: Its matching antigen is unknown.

The CDR3 is 13 residues long. Trimming stripped 2 bases from V and 7 bases from J, with 12 bases between. Germline V gene data show CDR1 as SGHDT and CDR2 as YYEEEE. Study-wide results and limits: The authors excluded some V segments, including TRBV6-2 and TRBV6-3, as indistinguishable. A highly shared variant cluster was judged a likely technical artifact.

The sequenced material came from PBMCs. The TCR originated in a woman aged 35 to 49 in good health and CMV-seronegative. The chain employs TRBV5-6 and TRBJ1-1, with a tentative D call TRBD1 (6 bases). CDR3 coding DNA: TGTGCCAGCAGCTTAATGGTACAGGGTGAAGCTTTCTTT. Protein product: CASSLMVQGEAFF.